The sequence of this T cell receptor (beta chain) was determined in a study of cytomegalovirus exposure and HLA in healthy donors. General study results and limits: The analysis excluded some indistinguishable V segments, including TRBV6-2 and TRBV6-3. Highly shared variants forming one cluster were likely a sequencing artifact.

A multiplex PCR was run with 60 Vbeta primers and 13 Jbeta primers. Measured with immunoSEQ multiplex PCR; TCRdb has only the in-frame clones, and not every one. The sample includes 60,000 or so clones, roughly 70% of them seen just once. CDR1 is SGHTA and CDR2 is FQGNSA in the germline V gene. Trimming cost V 3 bases and J 6 bases; bases outside gene matches: 7. This CDR3 has 14 residues. For this clone: Its target is not known.

This sequence originates from a middle-aged man in good health and CMV-seropositive. Specimen: PBMCs. J is TRBJ2-7 and V is TRBV7-2, with 8 nucleotides matching TRBD2. CDR3 amino acids: CASSFTRLAPEQYF. The DNA of the CDR3 is TGTGCCAGCAGCTTCACCAGACTAGCGCCCGAGCAGTACTTC. Full variable domain (outside the CDR3, taken from reference TRBV7-2 and TRBJ2-7): GAGVSQSPSNKVTEKGKDVELRCDPISGHTALYWYRQSLGQGLEFLIYFQGNSAPDKSGLPSDRFSAERTGGSVSTLTIQRTQQEDSAVYLCASSFTRLAPEQYFGPGTRLTVT.